One and the same sample provided the 20 T cell receptor beta chains below, sequenced in a study of blood T cell repertoires in COVID-19 (dated by TCRdb to about 2020). Library generation was performed with the immunoSEQ multiplex PCR assay. The immuneACCESS repertoire file appears here via TCRdb, limited to in-frame rearrangements. These files lack a portion of the clones; in checked studies, under half of the deficit traces to unresolved V genes, and the cause of the others is not known. Present in this sample are about 91,000 clones, approximately 86% of which were seen just once. Of the sample, roughly 7.4% falls within the top ten clones. The sequencing input was peripheral blood. All receptors come from a woman in her 70s with acute or convalescent COVID-19.

This clone was recorded only once. The rearrangement joins TRBV28 to TRBJ1-5; maybe TRBD1 (5 bases). Per germline, CDR1 MDHEN and CDR2 SYDVKM. The CDR3 spans 15 residues. The V gene lost 2 bases and the J gene lost 2 bases, with 10 bases spanning the gap. In nucleotides, the CDR3 is TGTGCCAGCAGTTTACGGGGGAGAGGCAATCAGCCCCAGCATTTT. Translated, it gives CASSLRGRGNQPQHF.

This clone was detected only a few times. The V and J genes are TRBV2 and TRBJ1-6; TRBD1 matches at 7 bases. CDR1 is SNHLY and CDR2 is FYNNEI in the germline V gene. There are 12 residues in the CDR3. J was trimmed by 8 bases and V by 6 bases; bases with no gene match: 1. CDR3 protein: CASSDRDSPLHF. In DNA form, the CDR3 reads TGTGCCAGCAGCGACAGGGATTCACCCCTCCACTTT.

This clone was observed a few times. Other DNA variants within this sample encode the same CDR3. This rearrangement joins TRBV27 to TRBJ2-5; 12 bases are shared with TRBD1. This CDR3 comprises 15 residues. Germline CDR1 is MNHEY and CDR2 is SMNVEV (reference sequence). Trimming cost V 5 bases and J 5 bases; bases outside gene matches: 6. The CDR3 DNA follows: TGTGCCAGCAGTACGGGACAGGGGGCGCGGGAGACCCAGTACTTC. It encodes CASSTGQGARETQYF.

The chain recombines TRBV6-2 or TRBV6-3 with TRBJ2-1; TRBD2 agrees at 10 bases. The CDR3 is 16 residues long. With 6 bases clipped from V and 7 bases from J, the junction kept 12 bases outside the gene matches. The germline V gene has CDR1 MNHEY and CDR2 SVGEGT. The DNA for the CDR3 is TGTGCCAGCAGCCCGGGACTAGCGAGCTTTGGGAATGAGCAGTTCTTC. Residues: CASSPGLASFGNEQFF.

The chain joins TRBV2 to TRBJ2-1; tentatively, D is TRBD2 (5 bases). The germline gives CDR1 SNHLY, CDR2 FYNNEI. CDR3 length: 14 amino acids. V was pared by 2 bases and J by 6 bases, with 11 bases between. DNA for the CDR3: TGTGCCAGCAGTGAAAGGGTAGGACTCAATGAGCAGTTCTTC. It codes for CASSERVGLNEQFF.

The gene calls are TRBV4-1 and TRBJ1-4, with D possibly being TRBD1 (6 bases). Trimming left V 2 bases short and J 6 bases short, with 19 bases between. This CDR3 comprises 17 residues. Germline lookup yields CDR1 MGHRA and CDR2 YSYEKL. In DNA, the CDR3 is TGCGCCAGCAGCCAACTCGTAGGGGGGGCAGGTTATGAAAAACTGTTTTTT. It yields the protein CASSQLVGGAGYEKLFF.

This rearrangement joins TRBV7-2 to TRBJ2-6; D not resolved. The CDR3 is 15 residues long. Germline V CDR1 and CDR2: SGHTA, FQGNSA. The V gene lost 1 base and the J gene lost 1 base, with 5 bases spanning the gap. The CDR3 spells CASSLDFSGANVLTF. The CDR3 DNA sequence: TGTGCCAGCAGCTTAGACTTTTCTGGGGCCAACGTCCTGACTTTC.

The V and J genes are TRBV7-3 and TRBJ2-1, with 9 bases identical to TRBD2. The V segment lost 5 bases and the J segment 2 bases; nucleotides outside the gene matches: 7. Germline CDR1 is SGHTA and CDR2 is FQGTGA. The CDR3 totals 16 residues. In DNA form, the CDR3 reads TGTGCCAGCAGCCGAAGGGCGGGAGGGCCCTACAATGAGCAGTTCTTC. This gives the protein CASSRRAGGPYNEQFF.

The genes are TRBV7-9 and TRBJ2-1; 8 bases fit TRBD2. V shed 5 bases, J shed 4 bases, and the junction held 10 bases outside the gene matches. This CDR3 spans 16 amino acids. Germline V gene sequence: CDR1 SEHNR, CDR2 FQNEAQ (reference sequence). This CDR3 reads CASSPREGPGYNEQFF. CDR3 in DNA: TGTGCCAGCAGCCCCCGGGAGGGGCCTGGGTACAATGAGCAGTTCTTC.

This chain uses TRBV6-5 with TRBJ2-2, with 10 bases aligning to TRBD1. Trimming at V came to 2 bases and at J to 6 bases, leaving 3 bases not matched to a gene. The CDR3 contains 15 residues. CDR1 and CDR2 from the germline V gene are MNHEY and SVGAGI. The CDR3 protein is CASSYGTGVPGELFF. In DNA form, the CDR3 reads TGTGCCAGCAGTTACGGGACAGGGGTTCCCGGGGAGCTGTTTTTT.

The chain employs TRBV6-5 and TRBJ1-1; tentative D call: TRBD1 (6 bases). V gave up 0 bases and J gave up 2 bases, with 10 bases separating them. Germline assignment: CDR1 MNHEY and CDR2 SVGAGI. CDR3 size: 15 residues. CDR3 protein: CASSYSAGVNTEAFF. DNA of the CDR3: TGTGCCAGCAGTTACTCGGCAGGGGTTAACACTGAAGCTTTCTTT.

This rearrangement joins TRBV4-2 to TRBJ2-6, with 7 bases fitting TRBD2. The V gene end was trimmed by 2 bases and the J gene end by 3 bases; junction bases not matched to a gene: 1. CDR3 length equals 15 residues. The germline CDR1 and CDR2 sequences are LGHNA and YNFKEQ. This chain's CDR3 is CASSQTSVGANVLTF. Written as DNA, the CDR3 is TGTGCCAGCAGCCAAACTAGCGTTGGGGCCAACGTCCTGACTTTC.

J is TRBJ2-3 and V is TRBV27; 9 nucleotides align to TRBD2. Germline trimming cut 7 bases from V and 9 bases from J; bases unmatched to any gene: 11. Germline-derived CDR1 and CDR2 are MNHEY and SMNVEV (reference sequence). The CDR3 length is 14 residues. CDR3 sequence (DNA): TGTGCCAGCAATTGGCGGGAGGGGGGGTTGACGCAGTATTTT. It specifies CASNWREGGLTQYF.

This clone turned up a few times. V and J are TRBV11-2 and TRBJ2-7; 9 bases align to TRBD1. J was trimmed by 6 bases and V by 4 bases; bases with no gene match: 10. Looked up from germline, CDR1 is SGHAT and CDR2 is FQNNGV. CDR3 size: 15 residues. The CDR3: CASSYGGTGSAEQYF. As DNA, the CDR3 is TGTGCCAGCAGCTACGGAGGGACAGGGAGTGCCGAGCAGTACTTC.

This clone was detected a few times. This chain links TRBV18 with TRBJ1-6; TRBD1 is a possible D gene (5 bases). Germline V gene data show CDR1 as KGHSH and CDR2 as LQKENI. Trimming pared 0 bases from V and 7 bases from J, leaving 13 bases between. The CDR3 contains 16 residues. CDR3 residues: CASSPPDIRLNSPLHF. The CDR3 bases are TGTGCCAGCTCACCACCGGACATTCGGTTGAATTCACCCCTCCACTTT.

The chain is built from TRBV10-3 and TRBJ2-7; D gene ambiguous. CDR1 is ENHRY, CDR2 SYGVKD, per germline. CDR3 length: 13 amino acids. V gave up 5 bases and J gave up 2 bases, with 10 bases separating them. The CDR3: CAISPTETYEQYF. Here the CDR3 DNA reads TGTGCCATCAGTCCGACTGAGACCTACGAGCAGTACTTC.

This clone turned up a few times. The J gene is TRBJ2-2, the V gene TRBV24-1; possibly TRBD2 for D (5 bases). V was clipped by 9 bases and J by 3 bases, with 16 bases between them. There are 15 residues in the CDR3. Germline loops: CDR1 KGHDR, CDR2 SFDVKD. CDR3 amino acids: CATASRAGYTGELFF. Here the CDR3 DNA reads TGTGCCACCGCGAGTAGGGCGGGTTACACCGGGGAGCTGTTTTTT.

V gene TRBV14 combines with J gene TRBJ2-1; D gene unclear. The CDR3 has 16 amino acids. Deletions cut 4 bases from V and 1 base from J, with 14 bases between. CDR1 is SGHDN and CDR2 is FVKESK in the germline V gene. The CDR3 protein is CASSPDFPGSYNEQFF. The CDR3 DNA reads TGTGCCAGCAGCCCCGATTTTCCCGGGTCCTACAATGAGCAGTTCTTC.

CDR3 residues: CASSDGWAYGYTF. The DNA of the CDR3 is TGTGCCAGCAGTGATGGCTGGGCCTATGGCTACACCTTC. This chain links TRBV2 with TRBJ1-2; the D is unclear. The V gene's germline CDR1 is SNHLY and CDR2 FYNNEI. The CDR3 is 13 amino acids. With 3 bases removed from V and 4 bases from J, the gap between germline ends came to 9 bases.

The J gene is TRBJ1-4, the V gene TRBV9; 10 bases match TRBD1. V lost 0 bases to trimming and J lost 7 bases; unmatched junction nucleotides: 3. Germline-derived CDR1 and CDR2 are SGDLS and YYNGEE. The CDR3 runs to 15 residues. The CDR3 sequence: CASSVGWTGGEKLFF. The CDR3 DNA reads as TGTGCCAGCAGCGTAGGGTGGACAGGGGGTGAAAAACTGTTTTTT.